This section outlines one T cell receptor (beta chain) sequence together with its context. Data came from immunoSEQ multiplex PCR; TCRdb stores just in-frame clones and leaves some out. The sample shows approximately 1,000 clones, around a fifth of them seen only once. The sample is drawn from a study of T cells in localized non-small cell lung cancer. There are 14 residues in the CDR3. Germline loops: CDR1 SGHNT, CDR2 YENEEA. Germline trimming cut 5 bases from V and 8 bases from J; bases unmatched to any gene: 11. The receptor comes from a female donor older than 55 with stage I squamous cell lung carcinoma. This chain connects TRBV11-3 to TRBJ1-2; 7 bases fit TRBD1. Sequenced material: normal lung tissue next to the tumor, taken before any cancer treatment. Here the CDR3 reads CASSTSNYRGGYTF. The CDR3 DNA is TGTGCCAGCAGCACATCAAATTACAGGGGAGGCTACACCTTC.